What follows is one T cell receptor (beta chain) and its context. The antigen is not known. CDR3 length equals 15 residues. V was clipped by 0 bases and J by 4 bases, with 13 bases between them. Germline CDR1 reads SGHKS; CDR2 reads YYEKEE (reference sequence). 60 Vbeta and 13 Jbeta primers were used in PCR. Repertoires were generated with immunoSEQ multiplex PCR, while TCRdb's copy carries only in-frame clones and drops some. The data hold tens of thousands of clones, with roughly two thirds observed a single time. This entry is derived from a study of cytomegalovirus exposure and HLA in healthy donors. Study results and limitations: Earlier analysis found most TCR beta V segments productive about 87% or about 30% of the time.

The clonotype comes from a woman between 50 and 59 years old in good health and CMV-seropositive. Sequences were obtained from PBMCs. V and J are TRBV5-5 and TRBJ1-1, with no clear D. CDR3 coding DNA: TGTGCCAGCAGCTTGGATCCCGCAGGTTTCACTGAAGCTTTCTTT. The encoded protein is CASSLDPAGFTEAFF.